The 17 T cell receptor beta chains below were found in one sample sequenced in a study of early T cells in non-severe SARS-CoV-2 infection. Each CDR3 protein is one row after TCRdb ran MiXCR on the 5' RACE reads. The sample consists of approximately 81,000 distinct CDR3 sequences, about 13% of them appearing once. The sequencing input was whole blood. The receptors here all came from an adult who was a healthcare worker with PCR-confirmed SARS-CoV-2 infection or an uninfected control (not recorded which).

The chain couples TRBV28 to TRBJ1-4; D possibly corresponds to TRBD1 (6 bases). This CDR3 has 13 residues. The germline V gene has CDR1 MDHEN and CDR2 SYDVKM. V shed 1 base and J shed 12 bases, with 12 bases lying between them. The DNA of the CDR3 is TGTGCCAGCAGTTTATTTGAACCAGGGGAACTGTTTTTT. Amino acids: CASSLFEPGELFF.

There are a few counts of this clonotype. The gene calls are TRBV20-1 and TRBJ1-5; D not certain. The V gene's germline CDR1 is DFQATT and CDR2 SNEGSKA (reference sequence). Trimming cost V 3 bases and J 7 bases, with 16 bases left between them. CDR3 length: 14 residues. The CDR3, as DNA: TGCAGTGCTAGTCCGAGAGGGTTCGAACAGCCCCAGCATTTT. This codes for CSASPRGFEQPQHF.

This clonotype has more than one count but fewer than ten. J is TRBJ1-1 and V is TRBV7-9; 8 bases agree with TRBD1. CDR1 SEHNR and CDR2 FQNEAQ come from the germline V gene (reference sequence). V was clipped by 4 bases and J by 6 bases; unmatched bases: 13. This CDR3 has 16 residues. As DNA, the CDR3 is TGTGCCAGCAGCTCCTACCCCGGGGACAGGAAGGCTGAAGCTTTCTTT. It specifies CASSSYPGDRKAEAFF.

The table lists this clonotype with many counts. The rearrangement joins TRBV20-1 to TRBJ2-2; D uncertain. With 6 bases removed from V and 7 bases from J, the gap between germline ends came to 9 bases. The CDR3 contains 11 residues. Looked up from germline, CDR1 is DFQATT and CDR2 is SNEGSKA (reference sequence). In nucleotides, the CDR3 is TGCAGTGCCCCAATGGGCGGGGAGCTGTTTTTT. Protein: CSAPMGGELFF.

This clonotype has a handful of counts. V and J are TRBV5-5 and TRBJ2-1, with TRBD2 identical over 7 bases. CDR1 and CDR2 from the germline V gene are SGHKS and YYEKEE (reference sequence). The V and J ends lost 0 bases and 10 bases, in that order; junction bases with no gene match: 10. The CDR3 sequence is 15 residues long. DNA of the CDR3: TGTGCCAGCAGCTTGGTTGTGGGACTACCCTCAGAGCAGTTCTTC. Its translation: CASSLVVGLPSEQFF.

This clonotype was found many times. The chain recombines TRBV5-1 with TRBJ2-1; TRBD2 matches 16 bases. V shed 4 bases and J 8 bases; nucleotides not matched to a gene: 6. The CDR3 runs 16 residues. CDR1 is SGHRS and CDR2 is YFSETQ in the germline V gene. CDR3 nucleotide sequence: TGCGCCAGCAGCCCCGGGACTAGCGGGAGGGCGGATGAGCAGTTCTTC. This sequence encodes CASSPGTSGRADEQFF. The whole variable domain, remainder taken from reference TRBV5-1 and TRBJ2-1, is KAGVTQTPRYLIKTRGQQVTLSCSPISGHRSVSWYQQTPGQGLQFLFEYFSETQRNKGNFPGRFSGRQFSNSRSEMNVSTLELGDSALYLCASSPGTSGRADEQFFGPGTRLTVL.

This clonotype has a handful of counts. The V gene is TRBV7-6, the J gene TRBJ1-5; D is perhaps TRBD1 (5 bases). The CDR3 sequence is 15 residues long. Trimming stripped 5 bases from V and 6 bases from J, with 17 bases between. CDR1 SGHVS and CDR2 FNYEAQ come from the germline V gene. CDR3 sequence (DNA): TGTGCCAGCAGCCGGGGACTCAGGTCGGGTCAGCCCCAGCATTTT. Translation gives CASSRGLRSGQPQHF. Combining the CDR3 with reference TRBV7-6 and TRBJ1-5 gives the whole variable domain GAGVSQSPRYKVTKRGQDVALRCDPISGHVSLYWYRQALGQGPEFLTYFNYEAQQDKSGLPNDRFSAERPEGSISTLTIQRTEQRDSAMYRCASSRGLRSGQPQHFGDGTRLSIL.

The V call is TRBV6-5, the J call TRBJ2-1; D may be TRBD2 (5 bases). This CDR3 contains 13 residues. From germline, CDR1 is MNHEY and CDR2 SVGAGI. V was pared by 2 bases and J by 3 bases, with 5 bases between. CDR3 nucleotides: TGTGCCAGCAGTTACACTAGCTACAATGAGCAGTTCTTC. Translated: CASSYTSYNEQFF.

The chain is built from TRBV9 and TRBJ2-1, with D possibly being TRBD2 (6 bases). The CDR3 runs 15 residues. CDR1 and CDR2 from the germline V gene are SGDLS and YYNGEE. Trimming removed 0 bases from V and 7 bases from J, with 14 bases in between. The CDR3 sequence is CASSVVALGGNEQFF. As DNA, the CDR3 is TGTGCCAGCAGCGTAGTTGCGCTAGGAGGGAATGAGCAGTTCTTC.

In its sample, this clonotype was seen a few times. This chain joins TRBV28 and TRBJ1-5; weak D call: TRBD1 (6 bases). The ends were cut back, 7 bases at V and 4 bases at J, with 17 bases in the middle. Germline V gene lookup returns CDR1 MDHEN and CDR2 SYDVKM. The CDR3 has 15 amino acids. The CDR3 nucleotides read TGTGCCAGCACAACAGGGATGGCTGGGAATCAGCCCCAGCATTTT. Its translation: CASTTGMAGNQPQHF.

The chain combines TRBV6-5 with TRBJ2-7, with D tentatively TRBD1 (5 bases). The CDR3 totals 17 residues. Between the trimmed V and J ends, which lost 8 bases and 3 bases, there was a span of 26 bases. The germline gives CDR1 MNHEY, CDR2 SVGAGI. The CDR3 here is CASFLRGPVAGDYEQYF. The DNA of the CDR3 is TGTGCCAGCTTCCTTAGGGGCCCGGTGGCCGGAGACTACGAGCAGTACTTC.

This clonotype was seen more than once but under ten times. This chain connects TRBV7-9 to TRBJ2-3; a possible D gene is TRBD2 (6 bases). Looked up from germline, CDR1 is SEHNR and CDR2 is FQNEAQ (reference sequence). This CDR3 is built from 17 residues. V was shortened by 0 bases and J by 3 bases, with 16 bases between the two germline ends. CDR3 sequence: CASSLAAGRRATDTQYF. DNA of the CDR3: TGTGCCAGCAGCTTAGCCGCCGGTCGGAGGGCAACAGATACGCAGTATTTT.

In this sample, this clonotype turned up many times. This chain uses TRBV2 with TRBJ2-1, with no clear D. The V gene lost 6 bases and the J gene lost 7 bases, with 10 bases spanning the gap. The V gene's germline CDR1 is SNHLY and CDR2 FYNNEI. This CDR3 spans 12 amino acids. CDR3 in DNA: TGTGCCAGCAGACCCTACTTGAATGAGCAGTTCTTC. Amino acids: CASRPYLNEQFF. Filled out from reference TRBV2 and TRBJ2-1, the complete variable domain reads EPEVTQTPSHQVTQMGQEVILRCVPISNHLYFYWYRQILGQKVEFLVSFYNNEISEKSEIFDDQFSVERPDGSNFTLKIRSTKLEDSAMYFCASRPYLNEQFFGPGTRLTVL.

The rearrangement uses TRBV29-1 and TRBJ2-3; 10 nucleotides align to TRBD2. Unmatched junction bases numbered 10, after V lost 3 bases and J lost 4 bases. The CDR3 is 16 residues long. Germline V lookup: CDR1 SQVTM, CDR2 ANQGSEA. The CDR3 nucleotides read TGCAGCGTTGAGGGGGGGCTAGCGGGGGCCCCAGATACGCAGTATTTT. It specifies CSVEGGLAGAPDTQYF.

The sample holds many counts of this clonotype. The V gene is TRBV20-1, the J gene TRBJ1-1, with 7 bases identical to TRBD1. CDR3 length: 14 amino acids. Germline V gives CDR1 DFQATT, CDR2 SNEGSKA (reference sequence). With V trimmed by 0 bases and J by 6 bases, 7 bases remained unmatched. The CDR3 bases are TGCAGTGCTAGAGATGCGACAGGGCCGTCTGAAGCTTTCTTT. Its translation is CSARDATGPSEAFF.

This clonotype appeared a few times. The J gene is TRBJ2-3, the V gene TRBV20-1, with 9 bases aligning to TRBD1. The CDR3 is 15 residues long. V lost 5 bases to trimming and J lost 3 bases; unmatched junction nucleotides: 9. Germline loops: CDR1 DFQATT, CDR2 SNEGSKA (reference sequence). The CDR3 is CSAADRGKRTDTQYF. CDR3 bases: TGCAGTGCTGCTGACAGGGGGAAAAGGACAGATACGCAGTATTTT.

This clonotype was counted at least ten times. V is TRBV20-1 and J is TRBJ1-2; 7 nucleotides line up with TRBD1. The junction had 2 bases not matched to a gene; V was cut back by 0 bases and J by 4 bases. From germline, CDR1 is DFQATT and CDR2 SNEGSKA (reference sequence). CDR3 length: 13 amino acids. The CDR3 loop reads CSARDRGLYGYTF. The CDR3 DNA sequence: TGCAGTGCTAGAGATAGGGGGCTCTATGGCTACACCTTC.